This passage covers 20 T cell receptor beta chains from one sample sequenced in a study of T cell repertoires in cytomegalovirus infection. The antigens these receptors bind are not known. MiXCR was run by TCRdb on the reads, yielding one entry per CDR3 protein. The sample records 300,000 to 400,000 distinct CDR3 sequences, roughly 29% being singletons. The sequenced sample was cultured PBMCs, obtained from culture after CMV antigen stimulation. All receptors derive from a human donor in good health (CMV status not recorded). Some clones in this sample may be carry-over from other donors' samples.

This clonotype came up once. This chain joins TRBV10-3 and TRBJ2-1, with 12 bases matching TRBD1. CDR1 is ENHRY and CDR2 is SYGVKD in the germline V gene. The CDR3 runs 14 residues. With V trimmed by 9 bases and J by 7 bases, 7 bases remained unmatched. Written as DNA, the CDR3 is TGTGCCATTGCACCGGGACAGGGGGCAAATGAGCAGTTCTTC. It translates to CAIAPGQGANEQFF.

This clonotype was observed a few times. This chain links TRBV29-1 with TRBJ2-2; D remains unclear. The CDR3 is 13 amino acids. The V gene lost 4 bases and the J gene lost 4 bases, with 10 bases spanning the gap. Germline CDR1 reads SQVTM; CDR2 reads ANQGSEA. For the CDR3, the DNA is TGCAGCGTTGCGGGCTATGCCACCGGGGAGCTGTTTTTT. Translation gives CSVAGYATGELFF.

The chain recombines TRBV7-9 with TRBJ1-4, with D tentatively TRBD1 (6 bases). Germline lookup yields CDR1 SEHNR and CDR2 FQNEAQ (reference sequence). V was trimmed by 5 bases and J by 6 bases, leaving 16 bases between them. The CDR3 totals 15 residues. In DNA form, the CDR3 reads TGTGCCAGCAGCAAAATCGGGACAAACTATGAAAAACTGTTTTTT. This encodes CASSKIGTNYEKLFF. The full variable domain, completed using reference TRBV7-9 and TRBJ1-4, is DTGVSQNPRHKITKRGQNVTFRCDPISEHNRLYWYRQTLGQGPEFLTYFQNEAQLEKSRLLSDRFSAERPKGSFSTLEIQRTEQGDSAMYLCASSKIGTNYEKLFFGSGTQLSVL.

This rearrangement joins TRBV7-9 to TRBJ1-3; D is unresolved. The CDR3 totals 12 residues. Trimming took off 3 bases at V and 4 bases at J, with 4 bases between the two ends. Germline V gene data show CDR1 as SEHNR and CDR2 as FQNEAQ (reference sequence). CDR3 DNA sequence: TGTGCCAGCAGCTTCGGGGGAAACACCATATATTTT. Translated: CASSFGGNTIYF.

CDR3 residues: CASSWGAGSSYEQYF. The DNA for the CDR3 is TGTGCCAGCAGCTGGGGGGCCGGGAGCTCCTACGAGCAGTACTTC. The V call is TRBV5-4, the J call TRBJ2-7, with D tentatively TRBD1 or TRBD2 (6 bases each). Looked up from germline, CDR1 is SGHNT and CDR2 is YYREEE (reference sequence). The germline V and J ends were trimmed by 3 bases and 0 bases, with 13 bases remaining between them. The CDR3 consists of 15 residues.

The chain carries TRBV6-1 and TRBJ2-1; 9 nucleotides match TRBD2. V gave up 9 bases and J gave up 4 bases; unmatched junction bases: 16. Looked up from germline, CDR1 is MNHNS and CDR2 is SASEGT. The CDR3 runs to 17 residues. In DNA, the CDR3 is TGTGCCAGTGGGTGGGCGGGAGGGCCCTCGGCTTACAATGAGCAGTTCTTC. Translating it yields CASGWAGGPSAYNEQFF.

This sequence joins TRBV7-6 and TRBJ2-7; the D gene is possibly TRBD2 (6 bases). The CDR3 runs 17 residues. Germline V gives CDR1 SGHVS, CDR2 FNYEAQ. V shed 0 bases and J shed 5 bases, with 20 bases lying between them. CDR3 amino acids: CASSLAAWGVMYHEQYF. CDR3 coding DNA: TGTGCCAGCAGCTTAGCGGCTTGGGGGGTGATGTACCACGAGCAGTACTTC.

This chain connects TRBV24-1 to TRBJ2-1; 7 bases are a match to TRBD2. The CDR3 spans 13 residues. In germline, CDR1 is KGHDR, CDR2 SFDVKD. The CDR3 DNA is TGTGCGGCCGGCGGCGGGAGTTCCAATGAGCAGTTCTTC. It encodes CAAGGGSSNEQFF.

This clonotype was found a few times. The chain joins TRBV6-2 or TRBV6-3 to TRBJ2-3, with 11 nucleotides matching TRBD2. The germline V gene encodes CDR1 MNHEY and CDR2 SVGEGT. This CDR3 has 14 residues. The V gene end was trimmed by 7 bases and the J gene end by 7 bases; junction bases not matched to a gene: 7. CDR3 DNA: TGTGCCAGCATTCCGGGACTAGCGGACAATACGCAGTATTTT. As protein: CASIPGLADNTQYF.

This clonotype has more than one count but fewer than ten. The chain carries TRBV20-1 and TRBJ1-5; 7 nucleotides line up with TRBD1. Germline V CDR1 and CDR2: DFQATT, SNEGSKA (reference sequence). This CDR3 has 14 amino acids. The V and J ends lost 3 bases and 4 bases, in that order; junction bases with no gene match: 6. The CDR3 DNA sequence: TGCAGTGCTAGGTCCGGGACAGAGAATCAGCCCCAGCATTTT. Its protein product is CSARSGTENQPQHF.

For the CDR3, the DNA is TGCAGTGCTAGCCCCCCTAGCGGGCCGCAAGAGACCCAGTACTTC. This translates into CSASPPSGPQETQYF. This rearrangement joins TRBV20-1 to TRBJ2-5, with TRBD2 identical over 8 bases. Germline V CDR1 and CDR2: DFQATT, SNEGSKA (reference sequence). This CDR3 has 15 amino acids. Trimming took 3 bases from V and 2 from J; bases not matched to a gene: 8.

This clonotype has only a few counts. The chain joins TRBV5-4 to TRBJ2-6; D is ambiguous. CDR1 and CDR2 (germline): SGHNT, YYREEE (reference sequence). Trimming pared 3 bases from V and 0 bases from J, leaving 10 bases between. CDR3 length: 16 residues. CDR3 DNA: TGTGCCAGCAGCTCCCCGCCCCTCTCTGGGGCCAACGTCCTGACTTTC. Residues: CASSSPPLSGANVLTF.

This chain links TRBV28 with TRBJ2-4; D unresolved. This CDR3 has 14 amino acids. With 3 bases removed from V and 2 bases from J, the gap between germline ends came to 8 bases. CDR1 and CDR2 from the germline V gene are MDHEN and SYDVKM. CDR3 nucleotides: TGTGCCAGCAGTTTGGGGTTTTCCAAAAACATTCAGTACTTC. Protein product: CASSLGFSKNIQYF.

This clonotype has a handful of counts. The rearrangement uses TRBV10-3 and TRBJ2-5, with D uncertain. The germline V and J ends were trimmed by 0 bases and 0 bases, with 5 bases remaining between them. This CDR3 is built from 14 residues. Germline V CDR1 and CDR2: ENHRY, SYGVKD. Here the CDR3 reads CAISESAYQETQYF. CDR3 nucleotide sequence: TGTGCCATCAGTGAGTCAGCTTACCAAGAGACCCAGTACTTC.

The J gene is TRBJ2-5, the V gene TRBV7-2; D might be TRBD2 (5 bases). The CDR3 consists of 15 residues. The germline V gene encodes CDR1 SGHTA and CDR2 FQGNSA. V lost 5 bases, J lost 2 bases, and 15 bases lay in between. The CDR3 DNA is TGTGCCAGCAGCCCCCGTATACGGGAACAAGAGACCCAGTACTTC. Its translation is CASSPRIREQETQYF.

The chain combines TRBV7-9 with TRBJ1-3, with D hard to call. The germline V gene has CDR1 SEHNR and CDR2 FQNEAQ (reference sequence). V lost 5 bases, J lost 7 bases, and 12 bases lay in between. This CDR3 has 13 amino acids. CDR3 DNA: TGTGCCAGCAGCCTGGGCCCAAGGAACACCATATATTTT. Translating it yields CASSLGPRNTIYF.

The J gene is TRBJ1-2, the V gene TRBV6-5; a weak D match, TRBD1 (5 bases). Deletions cut 0 bases from V and 3 bases from J, with 23 bases between. This CDR3 region has 19 residues. Germline V gene data show CDR1 as MNHEY and CDR2 as SVGAGI. The CDR3 loop reads CASSYSSSWLPTDYYGYTF. For the CDR3, the DNA is TGTGCCAGCAGTTACTCGAGTAGTTGGTTGCCGACAGATTACTATGGCTACACCTTC.

This clonotype has a handful of counts. V usage is TRBV3-1 and J usage is TRBJ2-3, with TRBD1 matching over 7 bases. With V trimmed by 5 bases and J by 4 bases, 6 bases remained unmatched. The CDR3 totals 14 residues. Germline values: CDR1 LGHDT, CDR2 YNNKEL (reference sequence). CDR3 in amino acids: CASSRNRGPDTQYF. The DNA for the CDR3 is TGTGCCAGCAGCAGAAACAGGGGTCCAGATACGCAGTATTTT.

This clonotype was counted a few times. The chain links TRBV12-3 or TRBV12-4 to TRBJ1-6; D uncertain. The CDR3 length is 14 residues. Trimming cost V 7 bases and J 8 bases, with 15 bases left between them. CDR3 DNA: TGTGCCAGCAACTACGGGCAGCAGGATTCACCCCTCCACTTT. Amino acid sequence: CASNYGQQDSPLHF.

The rearrangement uses TRBV5-6 and TRBJ2-7, with 8 bases fitting TRBD2. CDR1 and CDR2 from the germline V gene are SGHDT and YYEEEE. The junction had 8 bases not matched to a gene; V was cut back by 4 bases and J by 2 bases. CDR3 length: 15 amino acids. The chain's CDR3 is CASSRLTSGPYEQYF. Here the CDR3 DNA reads TGTGCCAGCAGCCGACTTACTAGCGGTCCCTACGAGCAGTACTTC.